The subject of this entry is one T cell receptor beta chain. Its target is not known. Sequenced by immunoSEQ multiplex PCR; TCRdb stores in-frame clones only, minus some. In the table there are roughly 170,000 clones, 90% to 95% of which are singletons. Second-dose timings of about 4 or about 12 weeks were pooled. Trimming took off 3 bases at V and 2 bases at J, with 10 bases between the two ends. CDR3 length equals 13 residues. CDR1 DFQATT and CDR2 SNEGSKA come from the germline V gene (reference sequence). The sample originates from a study of T cell responses to AZD1222 COVID-19 vaccine. Findings and caveats of the study: With dominance at 160-218 and 743-854, vaccine-associated CD4 TCRs spanned spike. Sampling that yielded the repertoires occurred only after the peak T cell response.

V and J are TRBV20-1 and TRBJ2-5; D ambiguous. The TCR comes from an adult who received the AZD1222 COVID-19 vaccine. Sequencing used peripheral blood, obtained 28 days after the second AZD1222 dose. The CDR3: CSASRVIQETQYF. The CDR3 DNA is TGCAGTGCTAGTAGGGTTATTCAAGAGACCCAGTACTTC.